The 27 T cell receptor beta chains reported below all come from one sample, sequenced in a study of T cell changes during pregnancy in multiple sclerosis. Only in-frame clones appear in the TCRdb table, and some are missing; sequencing was by immunoSEQ multiplex PCR. The table lists 100,000 to 150,000 clones, about 94% of them singletons. This sample comprised peripheral blood, obtained before pregnancy. These receptors all stem from a female donor with multiple sclerosis, enrolled in a pregnancy study.

The chain is built from TRBV15 and TRBJ2-7; possibly TRBD1 for D (5 bases). Between the trimmed V and J ends, which lost 0 bases and 1 base, there was a span of 7 bases. CDR3 length equals 14 residues. CDR1 and CDR2 from the germline V gene are LNHNV and YYDKDF (reference sequence). CDR3 loop: CATSRDYRSYEQYF. CDR3 DNA sequence: TGTGCCACCAGCAGAGATTACAGGTCCTACGAGCAGTACTTC.

The V gene is TRBV28, the J gene TRBJ1-2; D perhaps matches TRBD1 (5 bases). The ends were cut back, 11 bases at V and 8 bases at J, with 18 bases in the middle. The germline CDR1 and CDR2 sequences are MDHEN and SYDVKM. The CDR3 has 12 amino acids. In DNA form, the CDR3 reads TGTGCCCATCGGTCAGGGCTTGAAGGCTACACCTTC. This translates into CAHRSGLEGYTF.

V gene TRBV6-5 combines with J gene TRBJ1-1; perhaps TRBD1 as D (6 bases). The ends were cut back, 7 bases at V and 5 bases at J, with 14 bases in the middle. This CDR3 is built from 13 residues. Looked up from germline, CDR1 is MNHEY and CDR2 is SVGAGI. In DNA, the CDR3 is TGTGCCAGCACCCCGGCAGGGGAGACTGAAGCTTTCTTT. Protein sequence: CASTPAGETEAFF.

The chain joins TRBV5-1 to TRBJ1-1, with 9 nucleotides matching TRBD1. The germline gives CDR1 SGHRS, CDR2 YFSETQ. The V segment lost 7 bases and the J segment 5 bases; nucleotides outside the gene matches: 12. This CDR3 comprises 15 residues. CDR3 region: CASGGQGTTGTEAFF. Here the CDR3 DNA reads TGCGCCAGCGGAGGACAGGGGACCACGGGGACTGAAGCTTTCTTT.

The genes are TRBV9 and TRBJ2-5; 9 nucleotides line up with TRBD2. Germline V gene lookup returns CDR1 SGDLS and CDR2 YYNGEE. The CDR3 covers 15 residues. J gave up 4 bases and V 3 bases, and 7 bases lay outside the gene matches. The CDR3 loop is CASSAAGSGGETQYF. CDR3 coding DNA: TGTGCCAGCAGCGCCGCTGGTAGCGGGGGAGAGACCCAGTACTTC.

The rearrangement links TRBV11-2 to TRBJ2-5; weak D call: TRBD2 (5 bases). CDR1 is SGHAT, CDR2 FQNNGV, per germline. The ends were cut back, 4 bases at V and 7 bases at J, with 16 bases in the middle. The CDR3 length is 14 residues. The chain's CDR3 is CASSSTTYRGTQYF. In DNA, the CDR3 is TGTGCCAGCAGCTCTACGACATACCGGGGGACCCAGTACTTC.

This chain links TRBV6-5 with TRBJ1-3; 9 bases are a match to TRBD1. CDR1 MNHEY and CDR2 SVGAGI come from the germline V gene. Losses at the gene ends were 6 bases for V and 2 bases for J; bases not matched to a gene: 5. This CDR3 is built from 15 residues. The CDR3 loop reads CASRRDRETGNTIYF. CDR3 nucleotides: TGTGCCAGCAGGAGGGACAGGGAGACTGGAAACACCATATATTTT.

V and J are TRBV7-9 and TRBJ1-5; tentative D call: TRBD1 (5 bases). Trimming stripped 5 bases from V and 1 base from J, with 12 bases between. Looked up from germline, CDR1 is SEHNR and CDR2 is FQNEAQ (reference sequence). The CDR3 sequence is 15 residues long. CDR3 region: CASSPPGESNQPQHF. CDR3 coding DNA: TGTGCCAGCAGCCCCCCGGGGGAGAGCAATCAGCCCCAGCATTTT.

The chain combines TRBV19 with TRBJ1-2; the D is unclear. The V end was cut by 3 bases, the J end by 0 bases, with 11 bases between. CDR3 length: 15 residues. Germline V lookup: CDR1 LNHDA, CDR2 SQIVND (reference sequence). For the CDR3, the DNA is TGTGCCAGTAGTATCAGACTCCCAGCTAACTATGGCTACACCTTC. Residues: CASSIRLPANYGYTF.

This chain joins TRBV7-9 and TRBJ1-1; 7 positions agree with TRBD1. J lost 11 bases, V lost 4 bases, and 10 bases had no gene match. Germline V gene sequence: CDR1 SEHNR, CDR2 FQNEAQ (reference sequence). The CDR3 loop spans 13 amino acids. As DNA, the CDR3 is TGTGCCAGCAGCTCAAGGACAGGCAAAGATGCTTTCTTT. It is translated as CASSSRTGKDAFF.

The V and J genes are TRBV5-6 and TRBJ2-1, with 11 positions matching TRBD2. Germline values: CDR1 SGHDT, CDR2 YYEEEE. The J segment lost 3 bases and the V segment lost 4 bases, leaving 9 bases of the junction unmatched. This CDR3 is 17 amino acids long. CDR3 residues: CASSAKILAGGYNEQFF. In DNA, the CDR3 is TGTGCCAGCAGCGCAAAAATTCTAGCGGGAGGCTACAATGAGCAGTTCTTC.

Here the CDR3 DNA reads TGTGCCAGTAGTTTCCGGGACAGGGTTAACTATGGCTACACCTTC. It is translated as CASSFRDRVNYGYTF. The chain couples TRBV19 to TRBJ1-2; 9 positions match TRBD1. Germline loops: CDR1 LNHDA, CDR2 SQIVND (reference sequence). The CDR3 totals 15 residues. With V trimmed by 5 bases and J by 1 base, 5 bases remained unmatched.

The chain joins TRBV4-1 to TRBJ2-1; perhaps TRBD2 as D (5 bases). Germline CDR1 is MGHRA and CDR2 is YSYEKL. The CDR3 has 17 residues. The V gene lost 1 base and the J gene lost 3 bases, with 16 bases spanning the gap. CDR3 DNA sequence: TGCGCCAGCAGCCAAGGTCGCGCTAGCTCCAACTACAATGAGCAGTTCTTC. It codes for CASSQGRASSNYNEQFF.

The chain combines TRBV7-2 with TRBJ2-5; 12 nucleotides agree with TRBD2. The CDR3 runs to 17 residues. Germline V lookup: CDR1 SGHTA, CDR2 FQGNSA. Trimming removed 5 bases from V and 5 bases from J; junction bases left unmatched: 12. The CDR3 DNA sequence: TGTGCCAGCAGCGCGGGACGGACTAGCGGGGTTGGTGAGACCCAGTACTTC. Its translation is CASSAGRTSGVGETQYF. Drawing the rest from reference TRBV7-2 and TRBJ2-5, the complete variable domain is GAGVSQSPSNKVTEKGKDVELRCDPISGHTALYWYRQSLGQGLEFLIYFQGNSAPDKSGLPSDRFSAERTGGSVSTLTIQRTQQEDSAVYLCASSAGRTSGVGETQYFGPGTRLLVL.

This clone has a single count. This chain links TRBV13 with TRBJ2-1; D unclear. Trimming removed 3 bases from V and 0 bases from J, with 9 bases in between. This CDR3 has 15 residues. CDR1 PRHDT and CDR2 FYEKMQ come from the germline V gene (reference sequence). Here the CDR3 reads CASSLPGSSYNEQFF. In DNA, the CDR3 is TGTGCCAGCAGCTTGCCGGGTAGCTCCTACAATGAGCAGTTCTTC.

The chain recombines TRBV5-1 with TRBJ2-1; D perhaps matches TRBD1 (6 bases). The CDR3 sequence is 16 residues long. Germline V gene sequence: CDR1 SGHRS, CDR2 YFSETQ. V was trimmed by 2 bases and J by 0 bases, leaving 12 bases between them. Here the CDR3 reads CASSLGGESSYNEQFF. The CDR3 coding sequence is TGCGCCAGCAGCTTAGGGGGAGAGAGCTCCTACAATGAGCAGTTCTTC.

The rearrangement uses TRBV5-4 and TRBJ2-2; 10 nucleotides match TRBD2. Trimming cost V 6 bases and J 1 base; bases outside gene matches: 3. This CDR3 comprises 15 residues. CDR1 is SGHNT, CDR2 YYREEE, per germline (reference sequence). The CDR3 region is CASTKREGNTGELFF. As DNA, the CDR3 is TGTGCCAGCACAAAGCGGGAGGGGAACACCGGGGAGCTGTTTTTT.

The genes are TRBV18 and TRBJ1-1, with D unresolved. V lost 4 bases to trimming and J lost 1 base, with 16 bases between them. The CDR3 sequence is 16 residues long. Per the germline V gene, CDR1 is KGHSH and CDR2 is LQKENI. The CDR3 here is CASSRRLLDSNTEAFF. DNA for the CDR3: TGTGCCAGCTCACGGAGGTTATTGGATTCGAACACTGAAGCTTTCTTT. Variable domain in full (rest from reference TRBV18 and TRBJ1-1): NAGVMQNPRHLVRRRGQEARLRCSPMKGHSHVYWYRQLPEEGLKFMVYLQKENIIDESGMPKERFSAEFPKEGPSILRIQQVVRGDSAAYFCASSRRLLDSNTEAFFGQGTRLTVV.

This chain links TRBV6-5 with TRBJ1-1; no firm D call. Germline CDR1 MNHEY, CDR2 SVGAGI. Trimming took off 8 bases at V and 4 bases at J, with 5 bases between the two ends. The CDR3 has 10 amino acids. The CDR3 loop is CASGRTEAFF. As DNA, the CDR3 is TGTGCCAGCGGGCGCACTGAAGCTTTCTTT.

This sequence joins TRBV5-1 and TRBJ1-1; 7 bases align to TRBD1. Looked up from germline, CDR1 is SGHRS and CDR2 is YFSETQ. Trimming cost V 3 bases and J 1 base; bases outside gene matches: 6. CDR3 length: 15 residues. The CDR3 coding sequence is TGCGCCAGCAGCTATGGTGGGACAGCGAACACTGAAGCTTTCTTT. It translates to CASSYGGTANTEAFF.

The chain couples TRBV19 to TRBJ1-1; D might be TRBD1 (5 bases). Germline-derived CDR1 and CDR2 are LNHDA and SQIVND (reference sequence). The CDR3 sequence is 14 residues long. Trimming removed 2 bases from V and 1 base from J, with 8 bases in between. As DNA, the CDR3 is TGTGCCAGTAGTATATACGGGGGGAACACTGAAGCTTTCTTT. Translating it yields CASSIYGGNTEAFF. The variable domain in full, completed from reference TRBV19 and TRBJ1-1, reads DGGITQSPKYLFRKEGQNVTLSCEQNLNHDAMYWYRQDPGQGLRLIYYSQIVNDFQKGDIAEGYSVSREKKESFPLTVTSAQKNPTAFYLCASSIYGGNTEAFFGQGTRLTVV.

This rearrangement joins TRBV18 to TRBJ2-6, with 8 bases identical to TRBD2. The junction had 9 bases not matched to a gene; V was cut back by 5 bases and J by 0 bases. CDR1 KGHSH and CDR2 LQKENI come from the germline V gene. The CDR3 consists of 18 residues. For the CDR3, the DNA is TGTGCCAGCTCAACGTACATAGCGGGGAGCTCTGGGGCCAACGTCCTGACTTTC. This gives the protein CASSTYIAGSSGANVLTF.

This clone was counted between two and nine times. The gene calls are TRBV5-1 and TRBJ2-7; D perhaps matches TRBD1 (8 bases). The CDR3 has 15 amino acids. V lost 7 bases, J lost 4 bases, and 21 bases lay in between. Germline V lookup: CDR1 SGHRS, CDR2 YFSETQ. Here the CDR3 DNA reads TGCGCCAGCGGACAAAGACAGGGGAGGGCTTACGAGCAGTACTTC. It codes for CASGQRQGRAYEQYF.

The V and J genes are TRBV10-1 and TRBJ2-7; TRBD1 agrees at 10 bases. Trimming at V came to 9 bases and at J to 5 bases, leaving 1 base not matched to a gene. The germline CDR1 and CDR2 sequences are WNHNN and SYGVQD (reference sequence). This CDR3 is built from 11 residues. The CDR3, as DNA: TGCGCCAGTGGGACAGGGGACGAGCAGTACTTC. It translates to CASGTGDEQYF.

The chain is built from TRBV30 and TRBJ1-3, with 11 bases identical to TRBD1. CDR3 length: 18 residues. Per the germline V gene, CDR1 is GTSNPN and CDR2 is SVGIG (reference sequence). With 2 bases clipped from V and 0 bases from J, the junction kept 9 bases outside the gene matches. CDR3 bases: TGTGCCTGGAGTCTCAACGCCGGGACAGGGGGCTCTGGAAACACCATATATTTT. Translation gives CAWSLNAGTGGSGNTIYF.

CDR3 bases: TGTGCCAGCAGCCGCGGACTAGCGGTTTCCACAGATACGCAGTATTTT. Translation: CASSRGLAVSTDTQYF. This sequence joins TRBV11-2 and TRBJ2-3, with 10 bases that match TRBD2. V lost 5 bases, J lost 2 bases, and 7 bases stayed unmatched. This CDR3 is 16 amino acids long. Germline CDR1 is SGHAT and CDR2 is FQNNGV.

The rearrangement joins TRBV19 to TRBJ2-3, with 10 bases that match TRBD1. Germline assignment: CDR1 LNHDA and CDR2 SQIVND (reference sequence). V was pared by 4 bases and J by 4 bases, with 8 bases of the junction left unmatched. The CDR3 is 16 residues long. CDR3 in amino acids: CASSRAGTGASDTQYF. DNA for the CDR3: TGTGCCAGTAGTAGGGCCGGGACAGGGGCTTCAGATACGCAGTATTTT.